This T cell receptor beta chain is from a study of response to subunit inactivated influenza vaccine. The study's findings and limits: T cells newly recruited by each seasonal influenza vaccination are few, the authors suggested.

MiXCR was run by TCRdb on the RT-PCR reads, yielding one entry per CDR3 protein. This table holds roughly 520,000 distinct CDR3 sequences, 25% found once. Only a few counts were recorded for this clonotype. Its cognate antigen is unknown. The V end was cut by 3 bases, the J end by 9 bases, with 14 bases between. CDR1 MNHNS and CDR2 SASEGT come from the germline V gene. This CDR3 region has 13 residues. The chain couples TRBV6-1 to TRBJ2-5; tentatively, D is TRBD2 (6 bases). The clonotype originates from a man aged 50-60 years who received an inactivated influenza vaccine. The specimen comprised CD4+ T cells sorted from PBMCs, sampled roughly 5 days after vaccination. This CDR3 reads CASSEGGRRSQYF. The CDR3 DNA follows: TGTGCCAGCAGTGAGGGAGGACGGCGGTCCCAGTACTTC.